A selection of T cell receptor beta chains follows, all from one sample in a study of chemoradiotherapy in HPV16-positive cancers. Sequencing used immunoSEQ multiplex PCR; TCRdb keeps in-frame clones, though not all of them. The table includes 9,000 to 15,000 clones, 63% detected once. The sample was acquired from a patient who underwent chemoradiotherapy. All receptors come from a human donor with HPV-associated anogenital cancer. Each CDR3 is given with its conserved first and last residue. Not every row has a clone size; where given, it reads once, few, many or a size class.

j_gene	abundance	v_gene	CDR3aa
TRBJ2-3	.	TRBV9	CASSVAGGLTDTQYF
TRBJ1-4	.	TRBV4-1	CASSRGVATNEKLFF
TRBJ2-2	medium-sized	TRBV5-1	CASGQAPTRGELFF
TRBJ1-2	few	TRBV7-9	CASSIGPDYSGYTF
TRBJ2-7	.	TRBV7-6	CASSFMGAPYEQYF
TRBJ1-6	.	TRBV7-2	CASSPQVGSWYNSPLHF
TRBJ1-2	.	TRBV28	CASRSGQPKPRYTF
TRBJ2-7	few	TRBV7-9	CASSPRGPYEQYF
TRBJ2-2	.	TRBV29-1	CSVWELSNTGELFF
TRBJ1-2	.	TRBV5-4	CASSLTGSNYGYTF
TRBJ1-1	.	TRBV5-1	CASSLGVALGNTEAFF
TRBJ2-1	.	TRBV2	CASRLLAGAGNEQFF
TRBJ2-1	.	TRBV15	CATSRDSGYEQFF
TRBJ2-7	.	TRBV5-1	CASSWARDGTYEQYF
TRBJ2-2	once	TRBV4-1	CASSQSRTGNTGELFF
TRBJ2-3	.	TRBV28	CASSLDLPSTDTQYF
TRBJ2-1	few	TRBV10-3	CATGDGAYNEQFF
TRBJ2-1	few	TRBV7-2	CASSVATSNNEQFF
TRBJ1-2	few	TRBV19	CASSLNRADGYTF
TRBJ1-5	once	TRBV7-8	CASSLWGSSNQPQHF
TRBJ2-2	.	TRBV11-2	CASSLVRNTGELFF
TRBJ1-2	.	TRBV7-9	CASSLPTYGYTF
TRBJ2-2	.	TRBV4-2	CASSQDEGTGGAGELFF
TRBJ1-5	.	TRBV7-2	CASSPGTGGQPQHF
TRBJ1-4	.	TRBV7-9	CASSPLPGTGDTDEKLFF
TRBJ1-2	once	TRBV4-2	CASSQDLRSGYGYTF
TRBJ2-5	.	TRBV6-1	CASSEVIGGWETQYF
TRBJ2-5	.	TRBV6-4	CASSPSGGGQETQYF
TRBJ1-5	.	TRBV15	CATSRSSGTGVGSQPQHF
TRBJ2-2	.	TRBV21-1	CASSKARSDYTGELFF
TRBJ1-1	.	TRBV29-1	CSAGDTMNTEAFF
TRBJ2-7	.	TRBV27	CASWGAQDPYEQYF
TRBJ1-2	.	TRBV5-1	CASSFNPFGFEGGYTF
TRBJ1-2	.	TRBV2	CASRGRTGHGYTF
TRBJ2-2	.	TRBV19	CASSEGRNTGELFF
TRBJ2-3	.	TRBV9	CASSVAGSRTDTQYF
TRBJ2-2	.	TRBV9	CASSATRDLRTGELFF
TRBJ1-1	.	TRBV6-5	CASGLLGGGLPEAFF
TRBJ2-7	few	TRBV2	CASRGREGSYEQYF
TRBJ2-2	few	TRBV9	CASSTEQGNTGELFF
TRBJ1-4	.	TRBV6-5	CASSYRGPTNEKLFF
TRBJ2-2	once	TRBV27	CASSPRGLAGGSAGELFF
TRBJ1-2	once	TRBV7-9	CASSSRGGYGYTF
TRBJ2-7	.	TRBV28	CASSRLRGAYEQYF
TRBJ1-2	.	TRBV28	CASSFLIQGAGNYGYTF
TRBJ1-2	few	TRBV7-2	CASSLGQGYGYTF
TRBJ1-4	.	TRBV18	CATRRDGDEKLFF
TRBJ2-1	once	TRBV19	CASSRGGVGREQFF
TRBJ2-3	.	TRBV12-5	CASGLGLVGRIDTQYF
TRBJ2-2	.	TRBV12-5	CASGLRRGDTGELFF
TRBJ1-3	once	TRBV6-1	CASSEITGGSGGDTIYF
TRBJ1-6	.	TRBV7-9	CASSLSRGDSPLHF
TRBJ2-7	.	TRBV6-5	CASSYSGGWTYEQYF
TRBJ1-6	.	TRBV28	CASRINREVGSPLHF